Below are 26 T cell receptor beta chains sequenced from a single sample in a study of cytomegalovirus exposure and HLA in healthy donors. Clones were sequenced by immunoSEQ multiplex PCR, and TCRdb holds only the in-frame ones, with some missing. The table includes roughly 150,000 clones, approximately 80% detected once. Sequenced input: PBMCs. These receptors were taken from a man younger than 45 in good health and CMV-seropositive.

CDR3 amino acids: CASSLGGGPYNEQFF. Written as DNA, the CDR3 is TGTGCCAGCAGCCTGGGGGGGGGCCCCTACAATGAGCAGTTCTTC. The chain is built from TRBV7-6 and TRBJ2-1; D perhaps matches TRBD2 (7 bases). The CDR3 spans 15 residues. The germline gives CDR1 SGHVS, CDR2 FNYEAQ. Trimming pared 5 bases from V and 2 bases from J, leaving 13 bases between. Supplemented by reference TRBV7-6 and TRBJ2-1, the full variable domain reads GAGVSQSPRYKVTKRGQDVALRCDPISGHVSLYWYRQALGQGPEFLTYFNYEAQQDKSGLPNDRFSAERPEGSISTLTIQRTEQRDSAMYRCASSLGGGPYNEQFFGPGTRLTVL.

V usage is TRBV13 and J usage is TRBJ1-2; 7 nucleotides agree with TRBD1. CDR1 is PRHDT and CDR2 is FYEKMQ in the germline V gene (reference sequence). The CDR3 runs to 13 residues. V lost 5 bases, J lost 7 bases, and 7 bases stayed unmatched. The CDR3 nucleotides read TGTGCCAGCAGCCGCGACAGGGATCGTGGCTACACCTTC. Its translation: CASSRDRDRGYTF.

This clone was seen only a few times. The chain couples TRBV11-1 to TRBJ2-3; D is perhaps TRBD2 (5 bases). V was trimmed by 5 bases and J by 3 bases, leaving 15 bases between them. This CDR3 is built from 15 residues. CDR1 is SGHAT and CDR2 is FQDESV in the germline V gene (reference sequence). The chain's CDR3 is CASSITGKGTDTQYF. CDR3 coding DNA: TGTGCCAGCAGCATAACCGGGAAAGGGACAGATACGCAGTATTTT. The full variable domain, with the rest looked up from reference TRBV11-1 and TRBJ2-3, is EAEVAQSPRYKITEKSQAVAFWCDPISGHATLYWYRQILGQGPELLVQFQDESVVDDSQLPKDRFSAERLKGVDSTLKIQPAELGDSAMYLCASSITGKGTDTQYFGPGTRLTVL.

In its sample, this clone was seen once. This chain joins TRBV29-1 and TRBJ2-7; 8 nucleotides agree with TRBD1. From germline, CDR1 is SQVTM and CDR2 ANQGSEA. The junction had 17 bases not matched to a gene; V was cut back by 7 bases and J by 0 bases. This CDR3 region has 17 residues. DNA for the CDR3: TGCAGCGCCTATATCGGGACAGGCAGAACCAGCTCCTACGAGCAGTACTTC. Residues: CSAYIGTGRTSSYEQYF.

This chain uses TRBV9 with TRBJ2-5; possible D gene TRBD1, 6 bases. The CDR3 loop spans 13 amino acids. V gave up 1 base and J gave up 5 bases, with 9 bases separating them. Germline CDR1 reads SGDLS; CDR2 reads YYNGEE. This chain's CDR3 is CASSVQGRETQYF. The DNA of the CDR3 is TGTGCCAGCAGCGTACAGGGGCGGGAGACCCAGTACTTC. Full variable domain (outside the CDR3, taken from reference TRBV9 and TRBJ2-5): DSGVTQTPKHLITATGQRVTLRCSPRSGDLSVYWYQQSLDQGLQFLIQYYNGEERAKGNILERFSAQQFPDLHSELNLSSLELGDSALYFCASSVQGRETQYFGPGTRLLVL.

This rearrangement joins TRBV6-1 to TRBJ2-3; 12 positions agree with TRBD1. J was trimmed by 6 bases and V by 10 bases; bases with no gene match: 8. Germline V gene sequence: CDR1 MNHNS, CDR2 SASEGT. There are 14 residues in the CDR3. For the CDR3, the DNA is TGTGCCACCAGGGACAGGGGGCTTATGGATACGCAGTATTTT. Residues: CATRDRGLMDTQYF.

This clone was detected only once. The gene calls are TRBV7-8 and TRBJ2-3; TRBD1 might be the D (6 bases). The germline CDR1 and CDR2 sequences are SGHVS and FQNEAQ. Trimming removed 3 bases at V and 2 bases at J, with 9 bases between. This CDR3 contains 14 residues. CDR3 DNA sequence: TGTGCCAGCAGCTTGCAGGGGACCACAGATACGCAGTATTTT. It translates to CASSLQGTTDTQYF.

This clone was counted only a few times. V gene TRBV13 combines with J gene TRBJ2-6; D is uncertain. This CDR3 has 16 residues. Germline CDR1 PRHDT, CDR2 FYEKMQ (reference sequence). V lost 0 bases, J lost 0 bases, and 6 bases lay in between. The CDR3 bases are TGTGCCAGCAGCTTAGGGTCGAGCTCTGGGGCCAACGTCCTGACTTTC. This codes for CASSLGSSSGANVLTF.

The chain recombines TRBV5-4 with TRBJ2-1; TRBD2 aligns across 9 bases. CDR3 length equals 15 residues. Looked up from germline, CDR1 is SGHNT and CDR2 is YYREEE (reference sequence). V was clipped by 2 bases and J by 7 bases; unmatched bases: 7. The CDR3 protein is CASSLAGGSENEQFF. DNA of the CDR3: TGTGCCAGCAGCTTAGCGGGGGGCTCGGAGAATGAGCAGTTCTTC.

CDR3 loop: CASSSLIGGGTGELFF. DNA of the CDR3: TGTGCCAGCAGCTCCCTAATCGGGGGGGGCACCGGGGAGCTGTTTTTT. The V call is TRBV7-7, the J call TRBJ2-2, with TRBD2 identical over 8 bases. Germline CDR1 and CDR2: SSHAT and FNYEAQ (reference sequence). The CDR3 has 16 amino acids. With V trimmed by 4 bases and J by 4 bases, 8 bases remained unmatched.

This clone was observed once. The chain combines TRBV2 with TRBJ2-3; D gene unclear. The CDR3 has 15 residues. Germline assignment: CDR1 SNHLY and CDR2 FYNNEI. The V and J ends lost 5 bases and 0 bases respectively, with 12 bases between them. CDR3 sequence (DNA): TGTGCCAGCAGTCCTCCGACTCCTAGCACAGATACGCAGTATTTT. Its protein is CASSPPTPSTDTQYF.

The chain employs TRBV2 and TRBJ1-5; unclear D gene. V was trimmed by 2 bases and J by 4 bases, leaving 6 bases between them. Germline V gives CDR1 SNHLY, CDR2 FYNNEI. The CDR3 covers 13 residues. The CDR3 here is CASSEWQNQPQHF. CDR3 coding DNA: TGTGCCAGCAGTGAATGGCAGAATCAGCCCCAGCATTTT.

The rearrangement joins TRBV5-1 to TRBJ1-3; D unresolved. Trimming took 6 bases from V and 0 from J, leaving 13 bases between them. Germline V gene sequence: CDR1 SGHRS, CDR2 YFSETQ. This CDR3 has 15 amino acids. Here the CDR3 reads CASTYGGSSGNTIYF. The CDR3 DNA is TGCGCCAGCACTTACGGCGGGAGCTCTGGAAACACCATATATTTT.

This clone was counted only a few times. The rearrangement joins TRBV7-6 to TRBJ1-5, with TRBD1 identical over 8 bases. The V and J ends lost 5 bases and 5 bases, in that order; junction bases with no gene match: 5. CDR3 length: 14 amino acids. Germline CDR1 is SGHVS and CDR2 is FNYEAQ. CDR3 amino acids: CASSRGQGDQPQHF. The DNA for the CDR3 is TGTGCCAGCAGCCGAGGACAGGGAGATCAGCCCCAGCATTTT. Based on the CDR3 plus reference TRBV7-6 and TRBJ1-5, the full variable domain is GAGVSQSPRYKVTKRGQDVALRCDPISGHVSLYWYRQALGQGPEFLTYFNYEAQQDKSGLPNDRFSAERPEGSISTLTIQRTEQRDSAMYRCASSRGQGDQPQHFGDGTRLSIL.

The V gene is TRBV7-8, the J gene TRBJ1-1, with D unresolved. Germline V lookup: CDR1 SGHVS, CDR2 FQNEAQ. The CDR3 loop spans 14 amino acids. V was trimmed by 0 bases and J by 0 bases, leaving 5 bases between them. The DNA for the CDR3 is TGTGCCAGCAGCTTAGCGTTAATGAACACTGAAGCTTTCTTT. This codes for CASSLALMNTEAFF.

The CDR3 DNA reads TGTGCCAGCAGCCCGACTAGCGGGAACCTCGATGAGCAGTTCTTC. As protein: CASSPTSGNLDEQFF. This chain joins TRBV7-7 and TRBJ2-1; 11 bases are shared with TRBD2. Per germline, CDR1 SSHAT and CDR2 FNYEAQ (reference sequence). J gave up 8 bases and V 5 bases, and 8 bases lay outside the gene matches. This CDR3 comprises 15 residues.

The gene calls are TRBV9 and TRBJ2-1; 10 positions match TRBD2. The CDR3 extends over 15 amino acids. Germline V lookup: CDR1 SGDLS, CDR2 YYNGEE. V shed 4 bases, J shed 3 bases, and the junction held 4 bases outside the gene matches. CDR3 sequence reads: CASSPGTSDYNEQFF. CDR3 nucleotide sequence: TGTGCCAGCAGCCCCGGGACTAGCGACTACAATGAGCAGTTCTTC.

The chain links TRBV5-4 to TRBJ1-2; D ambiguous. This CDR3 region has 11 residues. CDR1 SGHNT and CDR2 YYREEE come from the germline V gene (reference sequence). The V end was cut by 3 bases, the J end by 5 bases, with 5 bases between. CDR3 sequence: CASSSIYGYTF. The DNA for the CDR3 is TGTGCCAGCAGCTCTATATATGGCTACACCTTC. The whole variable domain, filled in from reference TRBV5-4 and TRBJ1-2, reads ETGVTQSPTHLIKTRGQQVTLRCSSQSGHNTVSWYQQALGQGPQFIFQYYREEENGRGNFPPRFSGLQFPNYSSELNVNALELDDSALYLCASSSIYGYTFGSGTRLTVV.

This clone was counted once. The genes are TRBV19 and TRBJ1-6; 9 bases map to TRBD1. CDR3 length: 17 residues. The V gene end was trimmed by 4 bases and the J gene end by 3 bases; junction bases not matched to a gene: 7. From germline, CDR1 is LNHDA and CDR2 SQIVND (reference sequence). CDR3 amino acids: CASSRLQGALYNSPLHF. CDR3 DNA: TGTGCCAGTAGTAGATTACAGGGGGCCCTCTATAATTCACCCCTCCACTTT.

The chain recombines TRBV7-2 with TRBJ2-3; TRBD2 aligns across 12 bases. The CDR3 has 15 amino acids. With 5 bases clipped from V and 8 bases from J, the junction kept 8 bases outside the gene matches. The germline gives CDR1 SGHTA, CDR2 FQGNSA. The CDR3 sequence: CASSALAGGEGTQYF. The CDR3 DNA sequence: TGTGCCAGCAGCGCTCTAGCGGGGGGGGAGGGTACGCAGTATTTT.

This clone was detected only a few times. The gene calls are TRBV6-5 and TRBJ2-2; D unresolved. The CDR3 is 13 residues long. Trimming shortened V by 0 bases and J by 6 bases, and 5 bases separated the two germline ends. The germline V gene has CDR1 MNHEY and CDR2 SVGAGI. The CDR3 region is CASSYSISGELFF. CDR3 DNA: TGTGCCAGCAGTTACTCTATCTCCGGGGAGCTGTTTTTT.

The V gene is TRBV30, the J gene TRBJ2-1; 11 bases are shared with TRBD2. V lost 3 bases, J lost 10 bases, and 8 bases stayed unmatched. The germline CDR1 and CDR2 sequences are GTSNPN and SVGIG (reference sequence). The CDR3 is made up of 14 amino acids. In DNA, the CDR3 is TGTGCCTGGAGACTAGCGGGAGCTTTAGCCGAGCAGTTCTTC. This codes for CAWRLAGALAEQFF.

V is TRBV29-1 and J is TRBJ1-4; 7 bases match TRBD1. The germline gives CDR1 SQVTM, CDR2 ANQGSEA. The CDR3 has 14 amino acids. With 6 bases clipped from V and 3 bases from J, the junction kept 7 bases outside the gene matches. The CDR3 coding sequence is TGCAGCGTCCGGAAGGGGGCGTCTAATGAAAAACTGTTTTTT. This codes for CSVRKGASNEKLFF.

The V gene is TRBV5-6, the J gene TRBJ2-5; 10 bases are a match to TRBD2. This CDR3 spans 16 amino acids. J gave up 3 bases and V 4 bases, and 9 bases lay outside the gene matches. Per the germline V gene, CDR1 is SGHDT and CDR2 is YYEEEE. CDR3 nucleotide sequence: TGTGCCAGCAGCCCAGGACTAGCGGCGAAGAAAGAGACCCAGTACTTC. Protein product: CASSPGLAAKKETQYF.

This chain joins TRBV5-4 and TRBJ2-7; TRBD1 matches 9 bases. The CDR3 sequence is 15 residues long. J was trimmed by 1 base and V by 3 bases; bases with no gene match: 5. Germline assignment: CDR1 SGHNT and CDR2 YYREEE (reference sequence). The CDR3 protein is CASSYTGGASYEQYF. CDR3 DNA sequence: TGTGCCAGCAGCTACACAGGGGGCGCTTCCTACGAGCAGTACTTC.

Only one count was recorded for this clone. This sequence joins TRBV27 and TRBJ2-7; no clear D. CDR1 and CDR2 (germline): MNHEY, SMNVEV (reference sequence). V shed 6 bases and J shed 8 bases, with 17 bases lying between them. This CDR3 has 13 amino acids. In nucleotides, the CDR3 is TGTGCCAGCAGCCCTACCGTACAGAGTCAGCAGTACTTC. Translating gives CASSPTVQSQQYF.